This T cell receptor beta chain came from a study of blood T cell repertoires in COVID-19. The method was immunoSEQ multiplex PCR; TCRdb's version includes in-frame clones alone and lacks a portion of them. The sample consists of 200,000 to 250,000 clones, about 85% of them appearing once. Enrolled through a virtual design, the participants were between 18 and 89 years of age and came from about two dozen US areas. Recovered Cohort 3 donors showed two negative PCRs, clearance, or symptom resolution. This CDR3 comprises 16 residues. V gave up 9 bases and J gave up 0 bases; unmatched junction bases: 10. Germline CDR1 KGHSH, CDR2 LQKENI.

Source material: PBMCs or T cells enriched from blood (not recorded which). V is TRBV18 and J is TRBJ2-2, with TRBD1 matching over 7 bases. This receptor was taken from a man between 25 and 39 years old who had recovered from COVID-19. CDR3 DNA: TGTGCCAGTTCGCGACAAGGGGGCGCGAACACCGGGGAGCTGTTTTTT. It codes for CASSRQGGANTGELFF.